This record covers a single TCR beta chain. This entry is derived from a study of T-cell reconstitution after alpha-beta-depleted transplantation in children. Germline-derived CDR1 and CDR2 are KGHDR and SFDVKD. The length of the CDR3 is 14 residues. The ends lost 7 bases at V and 7 bases at J; junction bases unmatched: 8. Researchers prepared the TCRbeta library using unique molecular identifiers, the study reports. One entry per CDR3 protein, called by TCRdb with MiXCR from the PCR reads. Of around 440,000 distinct CDR3 sequences in the sample, around 15% are singletons; the top ten hold around 30%.

The receptor was isolated from a boy in the first two years of life who had a stem cell transplant for Wiskott-Aldrich syndrome, so the T cells may come from the graft donor. The rearrangement uses TRBV24-1 and TRBJ1-2, with 10 positions matching TRBD1. The sequencing here drew on PBMCs, mostly from graft donor cells, taken 360 days after TCRalphabeta/CD19-depleted stem cell transplant. DNA of the CDR3: TGTGCCACCAGCCTCGGGACAGGGGTGGGTGGCTACACCTTC. It is translated as CATSLGTGVGGYTF.